Each of the 17 T cell receptor beta chains below was sequenced from the same sample in a study of response to subunit inactivated influenza vaccine. TCRdb re-called the RT-PCR reads with MiXCR, one entry per CDR3 protein. This table holds hundreds of thousands of distinct CDR3 sequences, about 12% found once. The material sequenced was PBMCs from blood, taken on the day of vaccination. All receptors come from a man over 45 who received an inactivated influenza vaccine.

This clonotype has a count of ten or more. The chain recombines TRBV5-1 with TRBJ2-2, with 9 bases identical to TRBD1. Per the germline V gene, CDR1 is SGHRS and CDR2 is YFSETQ. With 5 bases clipped from V and 5 bases from J, the junction kept 4 bases outside the gene matches. The length of the CDR3 is 14 residues. CDR3 DNA: TGCGCCAGCAGGGGACAGGGTCTGACCGGGGAGCTGTTTTTT. Its translation: CASRGQGLTGELFF.

V gene TRBV4-3 combines with J gene TRBJ2-2; D call uncertain. Germline-derived CDR1 and CDR2 are LGHNA and YSLEER. Trimming took off 0 bases at V and 0 bases at J, with 8 bases between the two ends. The CDR3 sequence is 16 residues long. The CDR3 spells CASSQDGSPNTGELFF. The CDR3 DNA reads as TGCGCCAGCAGCCAAGACGGTTCTCCGAACACCGGGGAGCTGTTTTTT.

This clonotype occurred a few times. The CDR3 sequence: CASSLLRGATDTQYF. In DNA form, the CDR3 reads TGTGCCAGCAGCTTGTTGCGGGGGGCTACAGATACGCAGTATTTT. The chain combines TRBV5-6 with TRBJ2-3, with 8 bases identical to TRBD2. This CDR3 is 15 amino acids long. Germline V lookup: CDR1 SGHDT, CDR2 YYEEEE. Trimming cost V 1 base and J 3 bases; bases outside gene matches: 4. Filled out from reference TRBV5-6 and TRBJ2-3, the complete variable domain reads DAGVTQSPTHLIKTRGQQVTLRCSPKSGHDTVSWYQQALGQGPQFIFQYYEEEERQRGNFPDRFSGHQFPNYSSELNVNALLLGDSALYLCASSLLRGATDTQYFGPGTRLTVL.

This clonotype was seen a handful of times. The chain links TRBV9 to TRBJ1-6, with a tentative D call TRBD1 (5 bases). CDR3 length: 15 residues. Trimming took off 2 bases at V and 7 bases at J, with 13 bases between the two ends. In germline, CDR1 is SGDLS, CDR2 YYNGEE. The CDR3 protein is CASSVGQGTNSPLHF. DNA of the CDR3: TGTGCCAGCAGCGTGGGGCAGGGAACCAATTCACCCCTCCACTTT.

This clonotype has a handful of counts. The rearrangement uses TRBV20-1 and TRBJ2-7, with TRBD2 as a possible D gene (6 bases). The V end lost 1 base, the J end lost 2 bases, and 18 bases lay between the germline ends. There are 16 residues in the CDR3. Germline loops: CDR1 DFQATT, CDR2 SNEGSKA (reference sequence). CDR3 amino acids: CSARAQLAGHTYEQYF. The CDR3 DNA follows: TGCAGTGCTAGAGCCCAACTAGCCGGACACACCTACGAGCAGTACTTC.

This clonotype turned up a few times. The chain is built from TRBV20-1 and TRBJ2-1; 7 bases match TRBD2. The CDR3 has 16 residues. V lost 0 bases to trimming and J lost 8 bases; unmatched junction nucleotides: 13. CDR1 is DFQATT, CDR2 SNEGSKA, per germline (reference sequence). CDR3 in amino acids: CSARDGRASRDDEQFF. DNA of the CDR3: TGCAGTGCTAGAGATGGGAGGGCTTCTCGTGACGATGAGCAGTTCTTC.

V usage is TRBV7-9 and J usage is TRBJ2-1, with D perhaps assigned TRBD1 or TRBD2 (6 bases each). The CDR3 has 12 residues. The germline CDR1 and CDR2 sequences are SEHNR and FQNEAQ (reference sequence). V was pared by 3 bases and J by 8 bases, with 8 bases between. The CDR3 sequence is CASSFRGHEQFF. DNA for the CDR3: TGTGCCAGCAGCTTCCGGGGGCATGAGCAGTTCTTC.

DNA for the CDR3: TGTGCCAGCTCACAAGCGGGAGAGTCCAATGAGCAGTTCTTC. It encodes CASSQAGESNEQFF. V gene TRBV18 combines with J gene TRBJ2-1; 8 bases fit TRBD2. Germline lookup yields CDR1 KGHSH and CDR2 LQKENI. V shed 4 bases, J shed 6 bases, and the junction held 5 bases outside the gene matches. CDR3 size: 14 residues.

This clonotype has more than one count but fewer than ten. This chain links TRBV12-3 or TRBV12-4 with TRBJ2-2; D is undetermined. Between the trimmed V and J ends, which lost 5 bases and 1 base, there was a span of 11 bases. This CDR3 has 15 amino acids. The CDR3 coding sequence is TGTGCCAGCAGTCGCGGCGTAATGAACACCGGGGAGCTGTTTTTT. Its protein product is CASSRGVMNTGELFF.

V and J are TRBV28 and TRBJ2-3, with TRBD2 matching 8 bases. Germline trimming cut 4 bases from V and 4 bases from J; bases unmatched to any gene: 7. Germline CDR1 and CDR2: MDHEN and SYDVKM. The CDR3 extends over 15 amino acids. DNA of the CDR3: TGTGCCAGCAGTTCCCAGCGGGAGCGGGCAGATACGCAGTATTTT. It yields the protein CASSSQRERADTQYF.

The gene calls are TRBV6-5 and TRBJ1-1; 9 bases map to TRBD1. The CDR3 contains 14 residues. Unmatched junction bases numbered 6, after V lost 0 bases and J lost 10 bases. CDR1 and CDR2 from the germline V gene are MNHEY and SVGAGI. CDR3 sequence reads: CASSYSGQGVAAFF. The DNA for the CDR3 is TGTGCCAGCAGTTACTCGGGACAGGGAGTGGCAGCTTTCTTT.

This rearrangement joins TRBV5-6 to TRBJ2-5; possible D gene TRBD2, 6 bases. This CDR3 comprises 15 residues. The germline V gene encodes CDR1 SGHDT and CDR2 YYEEEE. Trimming removed 0 bases from V and 5 bases from J, with 14 bases in between. CDR3 coding DNA: TGTGCCAGCAGCTTGGTCGCGGAGGGGAGGGAGACCCAGTACTTC. It translates to CASSLVAEGRETQYF.

J is TRBJ2-1 and V is TRBV7-2; TRBD2 aligns across 10 bases. J lost 9 bases, V lost 5 bases, and 10 bases had no gene match. Germline V gene sequence: CDR1 SGHTA, CDR2 FQGNSA. The length of the CDR3 is 15 residues. CDR3 nucleotides: TGTGCCAGCAGCCCAGCTAGCGGGGGTCAGTTTGAGCAGTTCTTC. Its translation is CASSPASGGQFEQFF.

The genes are TRBV20-1 and TRBJ2-5, with 10 bases fitting TRBD2. Germline lookup yields CDR1 DFQATT and CDR2 SNEGSKA (reference sequence). The CDR3 runs to 15 residues. With V trimmed by 0 bases and J by 5 bases, 6 bases remained unmatched. This CDR3 is CSAREKRGGAETQYF. CDR3 in DNA: TGCAGTGCTAGAGAAAAGCGGGGGGGAGCGGAGACCCAGTACTTC.

The chain has TRBV6-4 and TRBJ2-3; 9 nucleotides align to TRBD2. This CDR3 is built from 19 residues. The germline V gene has CDR1 MRHNA and CDR2 SNTAGT. Unmatched junction bases numbered 21, after V lost 7 bases and J lost 4 bases. The CDR3 sequence: CASKEPTSGSPSIADTQYF. The CDR3 DNA is TGTGCCAGCAAAGAACCGACTAGCGGCTCGCCCTCCATTGCAGATACGCAGTATTTT.

The V gene is TRBV7-6, the J gene TRBJ2-1; D is possibly TRBD2 (7 bases). Trimming pared 5 bases from V and 3 bases from J, leaving 20 bases between. This CDR3 is built from 17 residues. Germline assignment: CDR1 SGHVS and CDR2 FNYEAQ. CDR3 sequence: CASSRRFGGASYNEQFF. The CDR3 region has the DNA TGTGCCAGCAGCCGTAGGTTTGGGGGGGCCAGCTACAATGAGCAGTTCTTC. Drawing the rest from reference TRBV7-6 and TRBJ2-1, the complete variable domain is GAGVSQSPRYKVTKRGQDVALRCDPISGHVSLYWYRQALGQGPEFLTYFNYEAQQDKSGLPNDRFSAERPEGSISTLTIQRTEQRDSAMYRCASSRRFGGASYNEQFFGPGTRLTVL.

This clonotype was detected many times. The chain links TRBV29-1 to TRBJ2-1, with 10 bases lining up with TRBD1. This CDR3 contains 12 residues. Germline CDR1 SQVTM, CDR2 ANQGSEA. The trim removed 2 bases at V and 16 bases at J, leaving 8 bases unmatched. The CDR3 region has the DNA TGCAGCGTTGAAAACTCTGACAGGGGGCGCTTCTTC. It codes for CSVENSDRGRFF.